This TCR beta chain was recorded in a study of blood T cell repertoires in COVID-19. Background on the study: T cells, B-cell-depleted T cells, or PBMCs provided the cDNA or gDNA that served as material.

CDR3 length: 14 residues. J lost 2 bases, V lost 1 base, and 2 bases had no gene match. Germline assignment: CDR1 SGHNT and CDR2 YYREEE (reference sequence). Profiling relied on immunoSEQ multiplex PCR, and the TCRdb table lists in-frame clones only, not all of them. The sample has around 180,000 clones; approximately 83% are singletons. Sequences were obtained from peripheral blood. The chain is built from TRBV5-4 and TRBJ2-7; 8 nucleotides match TRBD1. This sequence originates from a human donor in a cohort sampled during active COVID-19. The CDR3 DNA follows: TGTGCCAGCAGCTTGCCAGGGGGCCCCTACGAGCAGTACTTC. It yields the protein CASSLPGGPYEQYF.